The source of this TCR beta chain is a study of blood T cell repertoires in COVID-19. Study-wide context: Sources were T cells, B-cell-depleted T cells, or PBMCs; the material itself was cDNA or gDNA.

As originally analysed: Nucleated cell counts were estimated from reference gene primer amplification. Libraries were prepared by immunoSEQ multiplex PCR; TCRdb keeps only in-frame clonotypes and omits some of them. That table is the source of V, J and clone size, and D and trimming were worked out from the DNA. The table records about 220,000 clones, approximately 81% of them present only once. This clonotype was obtained from a man between 45 and 60 years old who had recovered from COVID-19. The sequenced sample consisted of peripheral blood.

The CDR3 protein is CASSQGLAGRNEQFF. The CDR3 bases are TGCGCCAGCAGCCAGGGACTAGCGGGGCGCAATGAGCAGTTCTTC. V gene TRBV4-1 combines with J gene TRBJ2-1, with 13 bases that match TRBD2. The CDR3 runs 15 residues. V dropped 3 bases and J dropped 6; count of bases not matched to a gene: 2. From germline, CDR1 is MGHRA and CDR2 YSYEKL.